This TCR beta chain is drawn from a study of OX40 agonist ivuxolimab in advanced cancers. Looking at the study overall: An agonistic anti-OX40 (CD134) antibody, ivuxolimab, was used to treat the patients.

Trimming removed 0 bases from V and 8 bases from J; junction bases left unmatched: 3. Germline V lookup: CDR1 KGHSH, CDR2 LQKENI. This CDR3 has 14 residues. This clone was seen just once. Assay: immunoSEQ multiplex PCR; the TCRdb copy retains only in-frame clones and omits some. The data contain roughly 87,000 clones, approximately 91% of them singletons. The sequence was collected from an adult with an advanced solid tumor such as melanoma, head and neck, liver or kidney cancer. The sample here was CD4+ or CD8+ T cells sorted from blood, taken in a trial of the OX40 agonist ivuxolimab. The chain uses TRBV18 and TRBJ2-1, with 8 bases identical to TRBD2. CDR3 DNA: TGTGCCAGCTCACCACCTTCACTAGCGGATGAGCAGTTCTTC. Its protein is CASSPPSLADEQFF. Supplemented by reference TRBV18 and TRBJ2-1, the full variable domain reads NAGVMQNPRHLVRRRGQEARLRCSPMKGHSHVYWYRQLPEEGLKFMVYLQKENIIDESGMPKERFSAEFPKEGPSILRIQQVVRGDSAAYFCASSPPSLADEQFFGPGTRLTVL.